The 17 T cell receptor beta chains presented below share a single source sample, sequenced in a study of blood T cell repertoires in COVID-19. TCRdb keeps only in-frame clones here, not all; method: immunoSEQ multiplex PCR. The table records 90,000 to 130,000 clones, 72% of them present only once. Sample: peripheral blood. The receptors here all came from an older woman with acute or convalescent COVID-19.

CDR3 loop: CASSLVAVVNTEAFF. CDR3 bases: TGTGCCAGCAGCTTAGTCGCAGTGGTGAACACTGAAGCTTTCTTT. The J gene is TRBJ1-1, the V gene TRBV7-2; D not resolved. Trimming took off 1 base at V and 0 bases at J, with 9 bases between the two ends. CDR1 and CDR2 (germline): SGHTA, FQGNSA. The CDR3 contains 15 residues.

This sequence joins TRBV3-1 (or the pseudogene TRBV3-2) and TRBJ2-7; possible D gene TRBD2, 5 bases. With 1 base removed from V and 4 bases from J, the gap between germline ends came to 11 bases. Germline-derived CDR1 and CDR2 are LGHDT and YNNKEL (reference sequence). This CDR3 comprises 14 residues. CDR3 sequence reads: CASSQGEGRYEQYF. CDR3 sequence (DNA): TGTGCCAGCAGCCAAGGAGAGGGCAGGTACGAGCAGTACTTC.

The chain couples TRBV24-1 to TRBJ2-1, with 9 bases lining up with TRBD1. J gave up 8 bases and V 7 bases, and 5 bases lay outside the gene matches. Germline CDR1 and CDR2: KGHDR and SFDVKD. This CDR3 has 13 residues. The CDR3 sequence: CATRGQGGDEQFF. CDR3 DNA: TGTGCCACCAGGGGACAGGGAGGTGATGAGCAGTTCTTC.

The chain is built from TRBV2 and TRBJ1-1; D not certain. CDR3 size: 14 residues. V dropped 6 bases and J dropped 0 bases, with 11 bases sitting between them. Per germline, CDR1 SNHLY and CDR2 FYNNEI. CDR3 loop: CASSTDIVNTEAFF. For the CDR3, the DNA is TGTGCCAGCAGCACCGACATCGTGAACACTGAAGCTTTCTTT.

CDR3 amino acids: CASSLDRGRRETQYF. The DNA of the CDR3 is TGTGCCAGCAGCCTAGACAGGGGGCGTCGGGAGACCCAGTACTTC. The V call is TRBV7-6, the J call TRBJ2-5, with TRBD1 identical over 10 bases. V lost 5 bases to trimming and J lost 5 bases; unmatched junction nucleotides: 8. Germline V gene sequence: CDR1 SGHVS, CDR2 FNYEAQ. This CDR3 spans 15 amino acids.

The chain couples TRBV6-2 or TRBV6-3 to TRBJ2-1, with D uncertain. The V gene's germline CDR1 is MNHEY and CDR2 SVGEGT. V dropped 5 bases and J dropped 6 bases, with 11 bases sitting between them. This CDR3 contains 13 residues. CDR3 DNA: TGTGCCAGCAGTCTCAGGTGGTCCAATGAGCAGTTCTTC. Translating it yields CASSLRWSNEQFF.

This sequence joins TRBV5-1 and TRBJ2-1, with D perhaps matching TRBD2 (6 bases). The CDR3 length is 14 residues. The germline V gene has CDR1 SGHRS and CDR2 YFSETQ. The V end was cut by 0 bases, the J end by 7 bases, with 11 bases between. The CDR3 spells CASSLGSGRNEQFF. The CDR3 DNA follows: TGCGCCAGCAGCTTGGGGTCAGGGAGGAATGAGCAGTTCTTC.

The V call is TRBV15, the J call TRBJ2-7; a weak D match, TRBD1 (5 bases). This CDR3 contains 13 residues. CDR1 is LNHNV and CDR2 is YYDKDF in the germline V gene (reference sequence). Trimming took 3 bases from V and 6 from J, leaving 12 bases between them. The CDR3 sequence is CATSSPQGIEQYF. For the CDR3, the DNA is TGTGCCACCAGCAGCCCCCAGGGTATCGAGCAGTACTTC.

The gene calls are TRBV19 and TRBJ1-2; 11 nucleotides agree with TRBD1. CDR3 size: 16 residues. Unmatched junction bases numbered 5, after V lost 1 base and J lost 4 bases. Germline assignment: CDR1 LNHDA and CDR2 SQIVND (reference sequence). CDR3 sequence reads: CASSIVGQGAFYGYTF. Here the CDR3 DNA reads TGTGCCAGTAGTATAGTTGGACAGGGGGCCTTCTATGGCTACACCTTC.

V usage is TRBV19 and J usage is TRBJ2-3, with 14 bases matching TRBD2. J was trimmed by 1 base and V by 7 bases; bases with no gene match: 4. The CDR3 runs to 16 residues. Germline V CDR1 and CDR2: LNHDA, SQIVND (reference sequence). CDR3 sequence: CASTTGLAGGTDTQYF. CDR3 DNA: TGTGCCAGTACAACGGGACTAGCGGGGGGCACAGATACGCAGTATTTT.

The genes are TRBV7-2 and TRBJ1-1; perhaps TRBD1 as D (6 bases). Germline V gene lookup returns CDR1 SGHTA and CDR2 FQGNSA. The ends were cut back, 1 base at V and 3 bases at J, with 15 bases in the middle. CDR3 size: 16 residues. This CDR3 reads CASSLGRGARYTEAFF. The CDR3 DNA sequence: TGTGCCAGCAGCTTAGGGCGGGGGGCGCGGTACACTGAAGCTTTCTTT.

This clone was found once. The gene calls are TRBV10-3 and TRBJ1-1; TRBD1 might be the D (5 bases). Trimming took off 6 bases at V and 1 base at J, with 15 bases between the two ends. There are 15 residues in the CDR3. CDR1 is ENHRY, CDR2 SYGVKD, per germline. The DNA for the CDR3 is TGTGCCATCAGGGAAGGTGGGGCGAAGAACACTGAAGCTTTCTTT. It encodes CAIREGGAKNTEAFF.

The rearrangement joins TRBV3-1 (or the pseudogene TRBV3-2) to TRBJ1-1, with D hard to call. The V and J ends lost 3 bases and 7 bases respectively, with 12 bases between them. Germline V CDR1 and CDR2: LGHDT, YNNKEL (reference sequence). This CDR3 has 13 amino acids. The CDR3 coding sequence is TGTGCCAGCAGCCACCGTTCCGCGAGTGAAGCTTTCTTT. Encoded protein: CASSHRSASEAFF.

The chain combines TRBV18 with TRBJ1-2; the D gene is possibly TRBD1 (5 bases). The V gene's germline CDR1 is KGHSH and CDR2 LQKENI. Trimming left V 3 bases short and J 10 bases short, with 18 bases between. This CDR3 spans 14 amino acids. This CDR3 is CASSPQGATMDYTF. The CDR3 DNA sequence: TGTGCCAGCTCACCGCAGGGCGCAACTATGGACTACACCTTC.

In its sample, this clone was seen once. Here the CDR3 DNA reads TGTGCCTGGAGTGTACCTGGGACAGGGAATGAAAAACTGTTTTTT. Translation gives CAWSVPGTGNEKLFF. This chain uses TRBV30 with TRBJ1-4, with TRBD1 matching 9 bases. Germline V gene lookup returns CDR1 GTSNPN and CDR2 SVGIG (reference sequence). J was trimmed by 5 bases and V by 0 bases; bases with no gene match: 4. There are 15 residues in the CDR3.

In DNA form, the CDR3 reads TGCGCCAGCAGCCGGGACAGGGGAAGCACAGATACGCAGTATTTT. This gives the protein CASSRDRGSTDTQYF. This chain connects TRBV5-1 to TRBJ2-3, with 10 bases that match TRBD1. Trimming at V came to 4 bases and at J to 0 bases, leaving 2 bases not matched to a gene. The length of the CDR3 is 15 residues. Germline values: CDR1 SGHRS, CDR2 YFSETQ.

The CDR3 protein is CASSLDGTGTGYTF. The DNA for the CDR3 is TGTGCCAGCAGCTTAGACGGGACAGGAACTGGCTACACCTTC. The genes are TRBV7-2 and TRBJ1-2; 8 nucleotides align to TRBD1. Trimming removed 1 base from V and 7 bases from J; junction bases left unmatched: 5. Germline V lookup: CDR1 SGHTA, CDR2 FQGNSA. This CDR3 comprises 14 residues.